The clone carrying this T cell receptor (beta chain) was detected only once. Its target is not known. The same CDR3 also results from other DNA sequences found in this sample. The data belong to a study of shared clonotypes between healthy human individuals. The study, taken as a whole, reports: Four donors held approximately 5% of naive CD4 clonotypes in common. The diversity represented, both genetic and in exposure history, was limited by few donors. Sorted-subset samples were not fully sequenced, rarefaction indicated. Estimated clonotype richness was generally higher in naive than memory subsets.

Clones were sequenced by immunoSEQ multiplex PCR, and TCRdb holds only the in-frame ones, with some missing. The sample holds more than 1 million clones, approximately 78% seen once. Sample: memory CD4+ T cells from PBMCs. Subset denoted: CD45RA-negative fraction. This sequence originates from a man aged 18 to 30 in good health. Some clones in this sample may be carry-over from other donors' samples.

Here the CDR3 DNA reads TGCAGCGTTGGACAGGCTAATGAAAAACTGTTTTTT. This codes for CSVGQANEKLFF. The gene calls are TRBV29-1 and TRBJ1-4; weak D call: TRBD1 (6 bases). CDR1 and CDR2 (germline): SQVTM, ANQGSEA. This CDR3 comprises 12 residues. The V and J ends lost 4 bases and 3 bases respectively, with 6 bases between them.